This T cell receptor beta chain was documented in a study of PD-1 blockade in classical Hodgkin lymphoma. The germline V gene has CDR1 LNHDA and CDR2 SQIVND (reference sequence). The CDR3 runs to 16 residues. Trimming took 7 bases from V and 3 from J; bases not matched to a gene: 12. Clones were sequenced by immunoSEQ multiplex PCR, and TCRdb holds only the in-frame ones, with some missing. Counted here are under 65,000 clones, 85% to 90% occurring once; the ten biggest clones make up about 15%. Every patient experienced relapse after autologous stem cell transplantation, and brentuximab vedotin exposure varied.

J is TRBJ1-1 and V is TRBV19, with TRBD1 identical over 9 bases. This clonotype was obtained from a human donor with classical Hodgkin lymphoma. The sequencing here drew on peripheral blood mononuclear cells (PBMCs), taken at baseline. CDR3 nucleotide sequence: TGTGCCAGTAACCCGGGACAGGGCCTTTCGGACACTGAAGCTTTCTTT. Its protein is CASNPGQGLSDTEAFF.